What follows describes a single T cell receptor (beta chain). The sample originates from a study of cytomegalovirus exposure and HLA in healthy donors. J gave up 8 bases and V 2 bases, and 18 bases lay outside the gene matches. The CDR3 has 19 residues. Researchers ran the PCR with 60 Vbeta and 13 Jbeta primers. The protocol was immunoSEQ multiplex PCR, while the TCRdb copy is restricted to in-frame clones and leaves out a portion. The sample records under 250,000 clones, about 78% being singletons. The receptor comes from a male donor in good health and CMV-seronegative. The sample was PBMCs. This rearrangement joins TRBV23-1 to TRBJ2-1; TRBD1 aligns across 10 bases. TRBV23-1 is an ORF for which the function is uncertain. As DNA, the CDR3 is TGCGCCAGCAGTCAAAGAAGGTTTGTTCTTCGGGACAGGGGCGATGAGCAGTTCTTC. Residues: CASSQRRFVLRDRGDEQFF.